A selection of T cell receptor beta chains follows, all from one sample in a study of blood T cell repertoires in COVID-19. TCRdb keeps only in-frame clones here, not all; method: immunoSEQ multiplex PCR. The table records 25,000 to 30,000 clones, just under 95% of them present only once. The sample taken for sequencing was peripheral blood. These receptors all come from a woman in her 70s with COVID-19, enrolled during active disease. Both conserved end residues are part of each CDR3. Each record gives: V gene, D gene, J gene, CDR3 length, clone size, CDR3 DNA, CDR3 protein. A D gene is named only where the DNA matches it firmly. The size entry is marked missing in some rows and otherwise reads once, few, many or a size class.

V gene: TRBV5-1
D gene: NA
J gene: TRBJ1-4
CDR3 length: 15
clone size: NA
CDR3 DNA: TGCGCCAGCAGCACCCAGGGTGCAACTAATGAAAAACTGTTTTTT
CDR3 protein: CASSTQGATNEKLFF

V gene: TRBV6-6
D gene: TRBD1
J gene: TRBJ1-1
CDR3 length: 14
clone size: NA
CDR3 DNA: TGTGCCAGCAGGGACAGGGCAGGGGACACTGAAGCTTTCTTT
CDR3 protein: CASRDRAGDTEAFF

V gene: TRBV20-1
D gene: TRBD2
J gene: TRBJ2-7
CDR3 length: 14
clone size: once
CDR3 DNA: TGCAGTGCTAGTCTGCCTAGCGGGAGCTACGAGCAGTACTTC
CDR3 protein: CSASLPSGSYEQYF

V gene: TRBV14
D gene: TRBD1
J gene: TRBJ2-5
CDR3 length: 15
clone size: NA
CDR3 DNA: TGTGCCAGCAGCCGCCTCGGACAGGGTGGTGAGACCCAGTACTTC
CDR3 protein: CASSRLGQGGETQYF

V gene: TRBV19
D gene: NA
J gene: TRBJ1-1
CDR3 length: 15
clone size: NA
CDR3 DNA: TGTGCCAGTAGTATTCAGTTGGGCTTGAACACTGAAGCTTTCTTT
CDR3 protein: CASSIQLGLNTEAFF

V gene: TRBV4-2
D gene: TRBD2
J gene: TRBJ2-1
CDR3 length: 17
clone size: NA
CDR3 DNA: TGTGCCAGCAGCCTCAACCCGGGACTAGCGGGATACAATGAGCAGTTCTTC
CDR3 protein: CASSLNPGLAGYNEQFF

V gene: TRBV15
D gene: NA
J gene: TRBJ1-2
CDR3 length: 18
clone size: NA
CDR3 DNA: TGTGCCACCAGCAGCCTAGGACAGAACAGCGCGACTTCCTATGGCTACACCTTC
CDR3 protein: CATSSLGQNSATSYGYTF

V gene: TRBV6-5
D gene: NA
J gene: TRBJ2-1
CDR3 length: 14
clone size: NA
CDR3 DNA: TGTGCCAGCAGTTGGAGCGGACCCTACAATGAGCAGTTCTTC
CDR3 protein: CASSWSGPYNEQFF

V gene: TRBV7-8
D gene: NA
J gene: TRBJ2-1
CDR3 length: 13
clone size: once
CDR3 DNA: TGTGCCAGCAACGAGAACTCCTACAATGAGCAGTTCTTC
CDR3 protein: CASNENSYNEQFF

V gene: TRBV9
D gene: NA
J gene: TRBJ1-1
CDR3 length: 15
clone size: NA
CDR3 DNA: TGTGCCAGCAGCGGTGTTCAGGGATTGAACACTGAAGCTTTCTTT
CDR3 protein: CASSGVQGLNTEAFF

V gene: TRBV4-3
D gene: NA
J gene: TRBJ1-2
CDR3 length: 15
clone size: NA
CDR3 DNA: TGCGCCAGCAGCCAAGAGACTGAAGCTAACTATGGCTACACCTTC
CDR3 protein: CASSQETEANYGYTF

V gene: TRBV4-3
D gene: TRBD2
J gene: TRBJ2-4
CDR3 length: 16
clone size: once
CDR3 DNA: TGCGCCAGCAGCCAAGACCCTCTAGATAGCGGGAGGGTTCAGTACTTC
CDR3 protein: CASSQDPLDSGRVQYF

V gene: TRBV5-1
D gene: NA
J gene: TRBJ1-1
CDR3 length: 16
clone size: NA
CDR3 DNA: TGCGCCAGCAGCTTGGCCGGGGGAGAGTGGGGTACTGAAGCTTTCTTT
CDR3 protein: CASSLAGGEWGTEAFF

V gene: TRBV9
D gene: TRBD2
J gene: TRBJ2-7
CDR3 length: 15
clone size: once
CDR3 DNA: TGTGCCAGCAGCCCCGGGACTAGCGGACCTTACGAGCAGTACTTC
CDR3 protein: CASSPGTSGPYEQYF

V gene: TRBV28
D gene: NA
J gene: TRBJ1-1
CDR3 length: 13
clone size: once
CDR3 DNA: TGTGCCAGCAGAAAACAGGGACGATATGAAGCTTTCTTT
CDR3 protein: CASRKQGRYEAFF

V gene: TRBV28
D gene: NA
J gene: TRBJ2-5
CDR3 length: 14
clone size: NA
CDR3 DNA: TGTGCCAGCAGTTTCATAAGCGGACAAGAGACCCAGTACTTC
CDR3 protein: CASSFISGQETQYF

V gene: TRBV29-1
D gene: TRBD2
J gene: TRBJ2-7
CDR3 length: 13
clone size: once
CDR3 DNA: TGCAGCGTTGAGGGGGGGTCACCCTACGAGCAGTACTTC
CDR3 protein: CSVEGGSPYEQYF

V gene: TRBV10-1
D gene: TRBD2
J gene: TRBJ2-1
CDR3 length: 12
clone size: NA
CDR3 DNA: TGCGCCAGCAGCACCGAGCGGGAGGGCCTGTTCTTC
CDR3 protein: CASSTEREGLFF

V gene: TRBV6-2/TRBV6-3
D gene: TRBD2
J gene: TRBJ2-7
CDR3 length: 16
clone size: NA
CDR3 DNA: TGTGCCAGCAGCCCCCGATTGTCGCGGGAGACCCACGAGCAGTACTTC
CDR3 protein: CASSPRLSRETHEQYF

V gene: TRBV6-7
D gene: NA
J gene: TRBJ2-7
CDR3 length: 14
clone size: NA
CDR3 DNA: TGTGCCAGCAGCCCACTCGACAGGAGATGCGAGCAGTACTTC
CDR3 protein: CASSPLDRRCEQYF

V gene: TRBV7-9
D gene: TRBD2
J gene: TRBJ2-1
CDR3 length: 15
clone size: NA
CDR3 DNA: TGTGCCAGCAGCTTAGTGGGACTAGCTCTCAATGAGCAGTTCTTC
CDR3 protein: CASSLVGLALNEQFF

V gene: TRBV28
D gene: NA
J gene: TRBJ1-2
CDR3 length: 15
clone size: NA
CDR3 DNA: TGTGCCAGCAGCATCCGACAGGAAGCAAACTATGGCTACACCTTC
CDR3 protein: CASSIRQEANYGYTF

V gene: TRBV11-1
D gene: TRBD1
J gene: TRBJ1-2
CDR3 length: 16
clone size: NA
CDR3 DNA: TGTGCCAGCAGCCTAAGGGGCGGGACAGGGTCGGATGGCTACACCTTC
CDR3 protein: CASSLRGGTGSDGYTF

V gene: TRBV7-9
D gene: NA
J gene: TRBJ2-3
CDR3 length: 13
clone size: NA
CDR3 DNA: TGTGCCAGCAGCTTAGTTATCACAGATACGCAGTATTTT
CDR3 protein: CASSLVITDTQYF

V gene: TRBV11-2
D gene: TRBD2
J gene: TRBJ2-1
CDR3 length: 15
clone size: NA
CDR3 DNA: TGTGCCAGCAGCTTAGTGTGGGGGGGCTACAATGAGCAGTTCTTC
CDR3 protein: CASSLVWGGYNEQFF

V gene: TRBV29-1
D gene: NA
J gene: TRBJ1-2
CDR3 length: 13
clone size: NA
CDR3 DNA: TGCAGCGTTGAAGTGGGACTATACTATGGCTACACCTTC
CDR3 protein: CSVEVGLYYGYTF

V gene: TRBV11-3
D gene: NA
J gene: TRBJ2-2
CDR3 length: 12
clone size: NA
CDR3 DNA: TGTGCCAGCAGCTTAAGCGCCGGGGAGCTGTTTTTT
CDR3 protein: CASSLSAGELFF

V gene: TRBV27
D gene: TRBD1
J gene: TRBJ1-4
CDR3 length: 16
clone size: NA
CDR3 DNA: TGTGCCAGCAGCCGGGGGACAGGGGCAACTAATGAAAAACTGTTTTTT
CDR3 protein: CASSRGTGATNEKLFF

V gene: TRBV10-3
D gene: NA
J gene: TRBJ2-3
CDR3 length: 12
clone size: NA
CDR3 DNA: TGTGCCATCAGTGATGCAGGGTCGGCGCAGTATTTT
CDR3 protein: CAISDAGSAQYF

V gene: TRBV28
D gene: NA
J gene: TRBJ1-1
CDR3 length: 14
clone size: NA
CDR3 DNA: TGTGCCAGCAGTAGTACAACACCCCGATTTGAAGCTTTCTTT
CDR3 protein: CASSSTTPRFEAFF

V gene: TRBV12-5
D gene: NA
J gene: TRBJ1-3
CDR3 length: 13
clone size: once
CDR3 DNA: TGTGCTAGTGGTCGGGACTCTGGAAACACCATATATTTT
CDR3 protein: CASGRDSGNTIYF

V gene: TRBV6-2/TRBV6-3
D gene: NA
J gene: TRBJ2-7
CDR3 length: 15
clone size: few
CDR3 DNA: TGTGCCAGCAGTTTCCTAGGGGCGGACTCCTACGAGCAGTACTTC
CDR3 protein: CASSFLGADSYEQYF

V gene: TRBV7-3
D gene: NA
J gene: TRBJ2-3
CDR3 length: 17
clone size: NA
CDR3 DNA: TGTGCCAGCAGCTTGGGGGCTATGGTGTTCAACACAGATACGCAGTATTTT
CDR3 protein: CASSLGAMVFNTDTQYF

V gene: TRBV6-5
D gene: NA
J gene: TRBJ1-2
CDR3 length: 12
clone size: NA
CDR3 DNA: TGTGCCAGCAGTACAGGGTCGGGTGGCTACACCTTC
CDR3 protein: CASSTGSGGYTF

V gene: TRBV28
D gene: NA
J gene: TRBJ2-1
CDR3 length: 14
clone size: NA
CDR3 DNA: TGTGCCAGCAGTCCACCGACACAGGGTCATGAGCAGTTCTTC
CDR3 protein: CASSPPTQGHEQFF

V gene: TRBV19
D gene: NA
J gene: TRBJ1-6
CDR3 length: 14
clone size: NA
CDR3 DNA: TGTGCCAGTAGCCCAGGGGTTTATAATTCACCCCTCCACTTT
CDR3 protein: CASSPGVYNSPLHF

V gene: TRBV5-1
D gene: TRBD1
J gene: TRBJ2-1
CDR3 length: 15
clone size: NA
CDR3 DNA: TGCGCCAGCAGCTTGGAGGGGGCTTTGTACAATGAGCAGTTCTTC
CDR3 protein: CASSLEGALYNEQFF

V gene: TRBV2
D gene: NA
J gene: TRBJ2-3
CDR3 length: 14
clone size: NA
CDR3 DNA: TGTGCCAGCAGGGGGGGTGTTGATACAGATACGCAGTATTTT
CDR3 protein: CASRGGVDTDTQYF

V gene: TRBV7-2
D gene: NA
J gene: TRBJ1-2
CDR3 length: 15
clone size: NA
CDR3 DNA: TGTGCCAGCAGCTTAGCCCCAACAGAATCATATGGCTACACCTTC
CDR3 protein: CASSLAPTESYGYTF

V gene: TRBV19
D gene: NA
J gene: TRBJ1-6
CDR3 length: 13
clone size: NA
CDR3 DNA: TGTGCCAGCAACAGGGTTTCTAATTCACCCCTCCACTTT
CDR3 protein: CASNRVSNSPLHF

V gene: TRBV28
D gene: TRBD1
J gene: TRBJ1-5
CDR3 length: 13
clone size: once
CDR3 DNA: TGTGCCAGCAGACGACAGGGGGCTCAGCCCCAGCATTTT
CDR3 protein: CASRRQGAQPQHF

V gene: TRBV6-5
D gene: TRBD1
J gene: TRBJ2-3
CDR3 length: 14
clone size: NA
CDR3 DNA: TGTGCCAGCAGGACAGGGTTCCCTGCCTATACGCAGTATTTT
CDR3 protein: CASRTGFPAYTQYF

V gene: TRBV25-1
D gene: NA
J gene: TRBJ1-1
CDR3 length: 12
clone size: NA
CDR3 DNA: TGTGCCAGCAGGGGGACTTACACTGAAGCTTTCTTT
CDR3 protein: CASRGTYTEAFF

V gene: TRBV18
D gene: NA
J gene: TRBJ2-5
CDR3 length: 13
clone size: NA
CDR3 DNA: TGTGCCAGCTCCCCTACTAGACAAGAGACCCAGTACTTC
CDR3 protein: CASSPTRQETQYF

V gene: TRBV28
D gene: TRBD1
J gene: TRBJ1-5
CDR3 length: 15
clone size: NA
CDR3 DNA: TGTGCCAGCAGATCGGGACAGGCCGGCGATCAGCCCCAGCATTTT
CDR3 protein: CASRSGQAGDQPQHF

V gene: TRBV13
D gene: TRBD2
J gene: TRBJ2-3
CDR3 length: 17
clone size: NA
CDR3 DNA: TGTGCCAGCAGCTTGTCCGGGGCGGGAGGGTTCACAGATACGCAGTATTTT
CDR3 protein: CASSLSGAGGFTDTQYF

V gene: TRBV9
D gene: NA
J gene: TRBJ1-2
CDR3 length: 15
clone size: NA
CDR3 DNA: TGTGCCAGCAGCGCAGATCCGACAGGAACCTATGGCTACACCTTC
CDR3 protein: CASSADPTGTYGYTF

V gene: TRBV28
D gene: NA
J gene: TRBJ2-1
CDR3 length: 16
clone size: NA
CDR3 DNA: TGTGCCAGCAGCTACGAAACAGGGAGCTCCTACAATGAGCAGTTCTTC
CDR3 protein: CASSYETGSSYNEQFF

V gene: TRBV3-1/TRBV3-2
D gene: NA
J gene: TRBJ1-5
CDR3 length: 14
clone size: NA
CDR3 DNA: TGTGCCAGCAGCCAAGAGGGAGGCAATCAGCCCCAGCATTTT
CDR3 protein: CASSQEGGNQPQHF

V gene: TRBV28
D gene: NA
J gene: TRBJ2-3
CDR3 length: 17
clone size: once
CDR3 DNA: TGTGCCAGCAGAACCCACGGGGATTCTTTTATCACAGATACGCAGTATTTT
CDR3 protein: CASRTHGDSFITDTQYF